The entry below gives a single TCR beta chain sequence along with its context. Sequenced by immunoSEQ multiplex PCR; TCRdb stores in-frame clones only, minus some. The sample holds about 420,000 clones, around 90% seen once. The data are from a study of blood T cell repertoires in COVID-19. V was trimmed by 3 bases and J by 12 bases, leaving 15 bases between them. The CDR3 is made up of 13 amino acids. Per the germline V gene, CDR1 is SNHLY and CDR2 is FYNNEI. The sample comprised peripheral blood. The chain couples TRBV2 to TRBJ1-5; the D is unclear. The receptor was isolated from a man between 18 and 29 years old with COVID-19, enrolled during active disease. Here the CDR3 reads CASSDYIRILQHF. As DNA, the CDR3 is TGTGCCAGCAGTGATTACATCAGAATTCTCCAGCATTTT.